Below are 18 T cell receptor beta chains sequenced from a single sample in a study of beta chain features in type 1 diabetes. These receptors have no identified antigens. The entirety of the isolated RNA underwent reverse transcription, so expressed TCRB transcripts were sequenced. Some clones are missing from TCRdb's copy, which holds only in-frame ones; the method was immunoSEQ multiplex PCR. The profile shows 600,000 or so clones, more than 12% of them singletons. The study's findings and limits: TCRB CDR3s from Type 1 diabetes patients were moderately but significantly shorter in all four CD4+ subsets.

Sequencing was performed on naive CD4+ T cells from blood. These receptors originate from a man aged 18 to 30 with type 1 diabetes.

This clone was detected only a few times. The chain employs TRBV29-1 and TRBJ1-1; D may be TRBD1 (6 bases). Germline loops: CDR1 SQVTM, CDR2 ANQGSEA. V was cut by 8 bases and J by 2 bases, with 15 bases left in between. The CDR3 contains 13 residues. CDR3 sequence (DNA): TGCAGCACCCCTGGGACACTCAACACTGAAGCTTTCTTT. Translating it yields CSTPGTLNTEAFF.

V gene TRBV4-1 combines with J gene TRBJ1-5; D is unresolved. Germline CDR1 MGHRA, CDR2 YSYEKL. Deletions cut 1 base from V and 1 base from J, with 14 bases between. This CDR3 spans 17 amino acids. The CDR3 loop reads CASSQVPFVASNQPQHF. Written as DNA, the CDR3 is TGCGCCAGCAGCCAAGTCCCTTTCGTAGCCAGCAATCAGCCCCAGCATTTT.

This chain joins TRBV27 and TRBJ1-5; D possibly corresponds to TRBD1 (5 bases). V lost 6 bases and J 3 bases, leaving 9 bases between the germline ends. This CDR3 comprises 13 residues. Germline-derived CDR1 and CDR2 are MNHEY and SMNVEV (reference sequence). The DNA of the CDR3 is TGTGCCAGCAGAAGCAGGGTCAATCAGCCCCAGCATTTT. This translates into CASRSRVNQPQHF.

This clone was found a few times. The chain links TRBV5-1 to TRBJ2-5; perhaps TRBD1 as D (5 bases). CDR3 size: 14 residues. Trimming stripped 0 bases from V and 1 base from J, with 7 bases between. Germline V CDR1 and CDR2: SGHRS, YFSETQ. CDR3 sequence reads: CASSLGGTQETQYF. The CDR3 nucleotides are TGCGCCAGCAGCTTGGGGGGCACCCAAGAGACCCAGTACTTC.

The chain joins TRBV9 to TRBJ2-7; TRBD1 aligns across 9 bases. The CDR3 has 13 residues. With 3 bases clipped from V and 6 bases from J, the junction kept 4 bases outside the gene matches. CDR1 and CDR2 (germline): SGDLS, YYNGEE. CDR3 sequence: CASSARQGGEQYF. The CDR3 DNA reads as TGTGCCAGCAGCGCAAGACAGGGGGGCGAGCAGTACTTC.

A few counts support this clone. The J gene is TRBJ1-1, the V gene TRBV7-9; tentative D call: TRBD1 (5 bases). Trimming took 4 bases from V and 3 from J, leaving 15 bases between them. The CDR3 is made up of 15 amino acids. Germline loops: CDR1 SEHNR, CDR2 FQNEAQ (reference sequence). This CDR3 reads CASSWDLSGDTEAFF. In DNA, the CDR3 is TGTGCCAGCAGCTGGGACCTAAGCGGGGACACTGAAGCTTTCTTT. The whole variable domain, filled in from reference TRBV7-9 and TRBJ1-1, reads DTGVSQNPRHKITKRGQNVTFRCDPISEHNRLYWYRQTLGQGPEFLTYFQNEAQLEKSRLLSDRFSAERPKGSFSTLEIQRTEQGDSAMYLCASSWDLSGDTEAFFGQGTRLTVV.

Only a few counts were recorded for this clone. The CDR3 DNA reads TGTGCCAGCAGCTCGACAGGGGTTATGAACACTGAAGCTTTCTTT. It translates to CASSSTGVMNTEAFF. The chain employs TRBV7-2 and TRBJ1-1, with 8 bases that match TRBD1. Unmatched junction bases numbered 4, after V lost 4 bases and J lost 0 bases. CDR3 length equals 15 residues. CDR1 and CDR2 from the germline V gene are SGHTA and FQGNSA.

This clone was observed a few times. V usage is TRBV18 and J usage is TRBJ2-3; TRBD1 aligns across 8 bases. Trimming took 4 bases from V and 2 from J; bases not matched to a gene: 5. CDR3 length: 15 amino acids. Germline loops: CDR1 KGHSH, CDR2 LQKENI. This CDR3 reads CASSLRQGNTDTQYF. Written as DNA, the CDR3 is TGTGCCAGCTCACTACGACAGGGGAACACAGATACGCAGTATTTT. Full variable domain (outside the CDR3, taken from reference TRBV18 and TRBJ2-3): NAGVMQNPRHLVRRRGQEARLRCSPMKGHSHVYWYRQLPEEGLKFMVYLQKENIIDESGMPKERFSAEFPKEGPSILRIQQVVRGDSAAYFCASSLRQGNTDTQYFGPGTRLTVL.

Points on this clone: Relative to the germline gene, one junction end is altered; a read error may explain this. CDR3 sequence (DNA): TGTGCTAGCAGCTTAGGACTCTCTGGGGCCAACGTCCTGACTTTC. Its translation: CASSLGLSGANVLTF. The rearrangement uses TRBV7-7 and TRBJ2-6, with a weak D call TRBD2 (5 bases). CDR3 length: 15 amino acids. CDR1 and CDR2 (germline): SSHAT, FNYEAQ (reference sequence).

This chain links TRBV19 with TRBJ1-2, with a tentative D call TRBD1 (6 bases). The CDR3 is made up of 13 amino acids. Trimming cost V 3 bases and J 4 bases, with 9 bases left between them. CDR1 is LNHDA, CDR2 SQIVND, per germline (reference sequence). Written as DNA, the CDR3 is TGTGCCAGTAGTATGAAGGACAGCTATGGCTACACCTTC. It codes for CASSMKDSYGYTF.

This clone came up a few times. The genes are TRBV28 and TRBJ2-7; unclear D gene. This CDR3 comprises 12 residues. Looked up from germline, CDR1 is MDHEN and CDR2 is SYDVKM. V was clipped by 5 bases and J by 3 bases, with 8 bases between them. CDR3 loop: CASSLPRYEQYF. The DNA for the CDR3 is TGTGCCAGCAGTCTCCCACGCTACGAGCAGTACTTC. Using reference TRBV28 and TRBJ2-7 for the parts outside the CDR3, the full variable domain is DVKVTQSSRYLVKRTGEKVFLECVQDMDHENMFWYRQDPGLGLRLIYFSYDVKMKEKGDIPEGYSVSREKKERFSLILESASTNQTSMYLCASSLPRYEQYFGPGTRLTVT.

The chain recombines TRBV29-1 with TRBJ2-2, with D possibly being TRBD1 (6 bases). Germline CDR1 is SQVTM and CDR2 is ANQGSEA. The CDR3 spans 14 residues. The V end was cut by 7 bases, the J end by 6 bases, with 18 bases between. CDR3 loop: CSATITGKPGELFF. For the CDR3, the DNA is TGCAGCGCTACCATTACAGGGAAGCCCGGGGAGCTGTTTTTT.

This clone was detected a few times. The gene calls are TRBV7-2 and TRBJ2-2; D gene uncertain. The germline gives CDR1 SGHTA, CDR2 FQGNSA. The V end was cut by 6 bases, the J end by 4 bases, with 12 bases between. The CDR3 has 14 amino acids. CDR3 sequence: CASSPGRGTGELFF. Written as DNA, the CDR3 is TGTGCCAGCAGTCCCGGTCGAGGCACCGGGGAGCTGTTTTTT.

The chain carries TRBV5-1 and TRBJ2-1, with 9 positions matching TRBD1. In germline, CDR1 is SGHRS, CDR2 YFSETQ. CDR3 length: 13 residues. The V segment lost 5 bases and the J segment 7 bases; nucleotides outside the gene matches: 4. The DNA for the CDR3 is TGCGCCAGCAGACTACAGGGGGCAAATGAGCAGTTCTTC. It yields the protein CASRLQGANEQFF.

This clone has only a few counts. The chain links TRBV30 to TRBJ2-6, with D hard to call. V lost 3 bases and J 0 bases, leaving 3 bases between the germline ends. The CDR3 length is 13 residues. CDR1 and CDR2 (germline): GTSNPN, SVGIG (reference sequence). In nucleotides, the CDR3 is TGTGCCTGGAGAATCTCTGGGGCCAACGTCCTGACTTTC. It is translated as CAWRISGANVLTF.

This clone was counted between two and nine times. Other DNA sequences in the sample encode the same CDR3. The chain couples TRBV15 to TRBJ1-2, with D unresolved. Per germline, CDR1 LNHNV and CDR2 YYDKDF (reference sequence). Trimming took 0 bases from V and 2 from J, leaving 4 bases between them. This CDR3 contains 13 residues. The CDR3 loop reads CATSRDQNYGYTF. The CDR3 DNA reads as TGTGCCACCAGCAGAGATCAAAACTATGGCTACACCTTC.

The chain combines TRBV28 with TRBJ2-3, with 15 bases identical to TRBD2. Germline V gene lookup returns CDR1 MDHEN and CDR2 SYDVKM. The CDR3 spans 19 residues. With V trimmed by 1 base and J by 3 bases, 8 bases remained unmatched. CDR3 in amino acids: CASSLSHWTSGRGTDTQYF. Written as DNA, the CDR3 is TGTGCCAGCAGTTTATCCCATTGGACTAGCGGGAGGGGAACAGATACGCAGTATTTT.

The chain links TRBV2 to TRBJ1-5; the D is unclear. This CDR3 is built from 13 residues. The ends were cut back, 4 bases at V and 7 bases at J, with 11 bases in the middle. Germline CDR1 is SNHLY and CDR2 is FYNNEI. The DNA for the CDR3 is TGTGCCAGCAGTGTATATGGGATCCAGCCCCAGCATTTT. Protein: CASSVYGIQPQHF.